This T cell receptor (beta chain) was documented in a study of cytomegalovirus exposure and HLA in healthy donors. Trimming removed 2 bases from V and 1 base from J, with 14 bases in between. The V gene's germline CDR1 is SEHNR and CDR2 FQNEAQ (reference sequence). CDR3 size: 16 residues. PCR employed 60 Vbeta and 13 Jbeta primers. Here immunoSEQ multiplex PCR was the method, and the copy in TCRdb shows in-frame clones only, minus some. The sample yields 150,000 to 200,000 clones, about 80% seen once. The V gene is TRBV7-9, the J gene TRBJ1-1; D is perhaps TRBD1 (5 bases). This receptor was identified in a woman in her fifties or sixties in good health and CMV-seronegative. The specimen was PBMCs. The CDR3 sequence: CASSLSGGGRNTEAFF. In nucleotides, the CDR3 is TGTGCCAGCAGCTTATCCGGGGGGGGTAGGAACACTGAAGCTTTCTTT.